The next 7 T cell receptor beta chains were all read from a single sample in a study of blood T cells in healthy people across ages. The authors ran a second PCR of 7 to 11 cycles using a sample-barcoded 5' primer and a J-beta primer mix. Using its own MiXCR run on the 5' RACE reads, TCRdb lists one record per CDR3 protein. The sample holds hundreds of thousands of distinct CDR3 sequences; about a fifth are singletons and the top ten take roughly a fifth. Sequences were obtained from blood. The receptors come from a man aged 70-80 years in good health.

Note on this clonotype: Germline and junction disagree at one end, which may indicate a read error. This chain uses TRBV6-1 with TRBJ2-5; D uncertain. The CDR3 is made up of 14 amino acids. The germline V gene encodes CDR1 MNHNS and CDR2 SASEGT. The CDR3: CASSEIGRQEAHYF. CDR3 nucleotides: TGTGCCAGCAGTGAAATCGGACGCCAAGAGGCCCATTACTTC.

The rearrangement links TRBV20-1 to TRBJ1-2; TRBD1 matches 11 bases. V dropped 4 bases and J dropped 5; count of bases not matched to a gene: 9. The CDR3 runs to 15 residues. Germline CDR1 reads DFQATT; CDR2 reads SNEGSKA (reference sequence). CDR3 protein: CSAIDGTGGLYGYTF. CDR3 nucleotide sequence: TGCAGTGCTATAGACGGGACAGGGGGTTTATATGGCTACACCTTC.

CDR3 bases: TGTGCCAGTCTAGCGTGGGGCACCGGGGAGCTGTTTTTT. The encoded protein is CASLAWGTGELFF. The chain joins TRBV28 to TRBJ2-2, with D perhaps TRBD2 (6 bases). The V and J ends lost 9 bases and 4 bases respectively, with 12 bases between them. The CDR3 is 13 amino acids. Germline loops: CDR1 MDHEN, CDR2 SYDVKM.

This clonotype appeared a few times. V is TRBV12-3 or TRBV12-4 and J is TRBJ1-4, with 7 bases fitting TRBD1. With V trimmed by 5 bases and J by 7 bases, 10 bases remained unmatched. The CDR3 runs 15 residues. CDR3 protein: CASSPLENRGEKLFF. CDR3 coding DNA: TGTGCCAGCAGTCCCCTCGAGAACAGGGGTGAAAAACTGTTTTTT.

V usage is TRBV2 and J usage is TRBJ2-1, with D unclear. Germline V gives CDR1 SNHLY, CDR2 FYNNEI. Between the trimmed V and J ends, which lost 6 bases and 9 bases, there was a span of 9 bases. The CDR3 contains 11 residues. The CDR3 loop reads CASSQGIEQFF. DNA of the CDR3: TGTGCCAGCAGCCAAGGGATTGAGCAGTTCTTC.

This chain links TRBV2 with TRBJ2-5; D gene ambiguous. The DNA end lines up better with TRBJ2-1; the J call may be wrong. The germline V gene has CDR1 SNHLY and CDR2 FYNNEI. The CDR3 is made up of 11 amino acids. CDR3 in DNA: TGTGCCAGCAAGGCAGAGCTTGAGCAGTTCTTC. This gives the protein CASKAELEQFF.

This clonotype occurred a few times. V usage is TRBV20-1 and J usage is TRBJ2-1, with D unresolved. The germline CDR1 and CDR2 sequences are DFQATT and SNEGSKA (reference sequence). Trimming removed 2 bases from V and 8 bases from J, with 7 bases in between. The CDR3 totals 11 residues. This chain's CDR3 is CSARIYDEQFF. The CDR3 bases are TGCAGTGCTAGAATTTACGATGAGCAGTTCTTC.